This T cell receptor beta chain was sequenced during a study of T cell repertoires in cytomegalovirus infection. Overall study: As its CMV epitopes, the study selected recently identified HLA-C-restricted and well-studied HLA-B-restricted targets. General study results and limits: Totalled public TCR beta family frequency picked out people who carried CMV plus the relevant HLA. Ex vivo, HLA-C-restricted CMV-specific TCR beta clonotypes prevailed over the rest of the response.

Germline V gene data show CDR1 as LNHDA and CDR2 as SQIVND (reference sequence). This CDR3 is 16 amino acids long. Between the trimmed V and J ends, which lost 6 bases and 1 base, there was a span of 15 bases. Details on this clonotype: Its antigen is not identified.

MiXCR, run by TCRdb on the reads, gives a single entry per CDR3 protein. This table has approximately 500,000 distinct CDR3 sequences, around 35% appearing once. The sequence derives from a human donor in good health (CMV status not recorded). Some clones in this sample may be carry-over from other donors' samples. This chain uses TRBV19 with TRBJ2-2; D not certain. The sequenced sample was cultured PBMCs, obtained from culture after CMV antigen stimulation. CDR3 DNA: TGTGCCAGTAGCCCCTCCGGCGCGCAGAACACCGGGGAGCTGTTTTTT. Encoded protein: CASSPSGAQNTGELFF.